A selection of T cell receptor beta chains follows, all from one sample in a study of T cells in Graves' hyperthyroidism and ophthalmopathy. One entry per CDR3 protein results from TCRdb running MiXCR on the multiplex PCR reads. The sample shows around 350,000 distinct CDR3 sequences, roughly 15% of them seen only once. The sample was blood. The receptor source for this set is a woman aged 30 to 39 with Graves' ophthalmopathy. CDR3s include the opening cysteine and the closing phenylalanine or tryptophan. D genes are given only for firm matches. Clone sizes are given selectively: once, few, many, or a class where the clone is expanded.

D | J | V | size | DNA | CDR3
- | TRBJ2-5 | TRBV11-1 | many | TGTGCCAGCAGCTTTGAGGGGTACCAAGAGACCCAGTACTTC | CASSFEGYQETQYF
TRBD2 | TRBJ2-7 | TRBV6-2/TRBV6-3 | - | TGTGCCAGCAGTGGGACTAGCGGGGGGGCAGTAGTGGAGCAGTACTTC | CASSGTSGGAVVEQYF
- | TRBJ2-1 | TRBV7-2 | - | TGTGCCAGCTGGCCGGCGGGGGCTAATGAGCAGTTCTTC | CASWPAGANEQFF
- | TRBJ1-2 | TRBV2 | many | TGTGCCAGCAGTGACAGAGCTAACTATGGCTACACCTTC | CASSDRANYGYTF
- | TRBJ1-5 | TRBV6-1 | many | TGTGCCACCCGAGAATCAGGGAGACAAGGTCAGCCCCAGCATTTT | CATRESGRQGQPQHF
- | TRBJ1-2 | TRBV10-3 | - | TGTGCCACCACCGGGACCCGGGAGAACTATGGCTACACCTTC | CATTGTRENYGYTF
- | TRBJ2-1 | TRBV6-1 | many | TGTGCCAGCAGTGACCTGCAAGACAATGAGCAGTTCTTC | CASSDLQDNEQFF
- | TRBJ1-6 | TRBV6-1 | few | TGTGCCAGCAGTGATCAGGGCTATAATTCACCCCTCCACTTT | CASSDQGYNSPLHF
- | TRBJ2-5 | TRBV30 | many | TGTGCCTGGAACCCCCAAATGGGGGTAGAGACCCAGTACTTC | CAWNPQMGVETQYF
- | TRBJ2-7 | TRBV9 | few | TGTGCCAGCAGCGGTCGGGGATCCGAGCAGTACTTC | CASSGRGSEQYF
- | TRBJ1-5 | TRBV6-1 | many | TGTGCCAGCTGGGAACCGTTGGGGCAGCCCCAGCATTTT | CASWEPLGQPQHF
- | TRBJ2-7 | TRBV3-1 | - | TGTGCCAGCAGCCAAGGATACAGGGGGGGGGAGCAGTACTTC | CASSQGYRGGEQYF
TRBD1 | TRBJ2-3 | TRBV10-3 | many | TGTGCCATCACCCCGGGACAGTCTAGCACAGATACGCAGTATTTT | CAITPGQSSTDTQYF
- | TRBJ2-5 | TRBV18 | few | TGTGCCAGCTCACCTGGTCAAGAGACCCAGTACTTC | CASSPGQETQYF
- | TRBJ1-2 | TRBV10-3 | - | TGTGCCATCAGTGATGAGGTCTTTAACTATGGCTACACCTTC | CAISDEVFNYGYTF
- | TRBJ2-7 | TRBV27 | - | TGTGCCAGCAGTCCCGACACCCTGGGATACGAGCAGTACTTC | CASSPDTLGYEQYF
- | TRBJ2-1 | TRBV11-2 | - | TGTGCCAGCAGCTGGAGGGGGGGGGACTACAATGAGCAGTTCTTC | CASSWRGGDYNEQFF
- | TRBJ2-5 | TRBV2 | many | TGTGCCAGCAACAGGGATCAAGAGACCCAGTACTTC | CASNRDQETQYF
TRBD2 | TRBJ2-4 | TRBV15 | - | TGTGCCACCAGCAAGGGACTAGCGGGGGCTTTAGCCAAAAACATTCAGTACTTC | CATSKGLAGALAKNIQYF
- | TRBJ2-7 | TRBV3-1 | many | TGTGCCAGCAGCCAAGGGGACGGTTACGAGCAGTACTTC | CASSQGDGYEQYF
- | TRBJ2-5 | TRBV7-9 | many | TGTGCCAGCAGCGCCCACTCCGGGGGAAACCAAGAGACCCAGTACTTC | CASSAHSGGNQETQYF
TRBD1 | TRBJ2-7 | TRBV10-2 | - | TGCGCCAGCAGTGTTCCAGGGGGTAGTTACGAGCAGTACTTC | CASSVPGGSYEQYF
- | TRBJ1-1 | TRBV30 | many | TGTGCCTGGAGTGCCCGAGGGGGGAGGCGGAACACTGAAGCTTTCTTT | CAWSARGGRRNTEAFF
TRBD1 | TRBJ1-1 | TRBV28 | many | TGTGCCAGCAGTTCGGACGGGGACAGAGGCTCGGAGACTGAAGCTTTCTTT | CASSSDGDRGSETEAFF
- | TRBJ2-7 | TRBV11-3 | many | TGTGCCAGCAGCTTAGTACCGGGCAGGGAGCAGTACTTC | CASSLVPGREQYF
- | TRBJ2-5 | TRBV20-1 | many | TGCAGTGCTAGACAGGGTGGAGGCGGAGAGACCCAGTACTTC | CSARQGGGGETQYF
- | TRBJ2-7 | TRBV7-9 | few | TGTGCCAGCAGCTTTTACCCGGGACAACACTACGAGCAGTACTTC | CASSFYPGQHYEQYF
TRBD2 | TRBJ2-1 | TRBV3-1 | many | TGTGCCAGCAGCCACCCACCCCTAGCGGGGGTTTCCTACAATGAGCAGTTCTTC | CASSHPPLAGVSYNEQFF
- | TRBJ1-1 | TRBV7-9 | many | TGTGCCAGCAGCTTAGCCGGGGACACTGAAGCTTTCTTT | CASSLAGDTEAFF
- | TRBJ1-4 | TRBV12-3/TRBV12-4 | many | TGTGCCAGCAGCCCCATGGGGGGTGAAAAACTGTTTTTT | CASSPMGGEKLFF
- | TRBJ2-7 | TRBV7-9 | - | TGTGCCAGCAGCTTTGCAAGGGGACGGATTTACGAGCAGTACTTC | CASSFARGRIYEQYF
- | TRBJ2-7 | TRBV3-1 | many | TGTGCCAGCAGCCAAGGTGCGACGCCAACCTACGAGCAGTACTTC | CASSQGATPTYEQYF
TRBD2 | TRBJ2-3 | TRBV10-3 | many | TGTGCCATCAGTGAGTCCCTAGCGGGGAGCACAGATACGCAGTATTTT | CAISESLAGSTDTQYF
- | TRBJ1-5 | TRBV5-5 | many | TGTGCCAGCAGCCCCAGTCTCAGGGACACAGGCTATCAGCCCCAGCATTTT | CASSPSLRDTGYQPQHF
TRBD1 | TRBJ1-5 | TRBV20-1 | many | TGCAGTGCTAGGATCCAGGGGGGAGGTCAGCCCCAGCATTTT | CSARIQGGGQPQHF
TRBD2 | TRBJ2-2 | TRBV12-3/TRBV12-4 | - | TGTGCCAGCACCTATCCGGTTGGGCGGGGGGGCCGCACCGGGGAGCTGTTTTTT | CASTYPVGRGGRTGELFF
- | TRBJ1-6 | TRBV3-1 | few | TGTGCCAGCAGCCAACAAGCAGGGGCTGGTTCACCCCTCCACTTT | CASSQQAGAGSPLHF
- | TRBJ1-5 | TRBV13 | many | TGTGCCAGCAGCTTAGGTGGCGGCAGGGTAAGTCAGCCCCAGCATTTT | CASSLGGGRVSQPQHF
- | TRBJ1-4 | TRBV20-1 | - | TGCAGTGCCCTAGGTGGCGTGGGGAGTGAAAAACTGTTTTTT | CSALGGVGSEKLFF
- | TRBJ2-4 | TRBV20-1 | many | TGCAGTGGGTTGGTACAGAGTTTGCTAGCCAAAAACATTCAGTACTTC | CSGLVQSLLAKNIQYF
- | TRBJ2-7 | TRBV6-1 | many | TGTGCCAGCAGGGCCCGACACGACCTCTCCTACGAGCAGTACTTC | CASRARHDLSYEQYF
- | TRBJ2-5 | TRBV3-1 | many | TGTGCCAGCAGCCCACAACGCCGGGGGCCTAAGTACCAAGAGACCCAGTACTTC | CASSPQRRGPKYQETQYF
- | TRBJ1-6 | TRBV20-1 | - | TGCAGTGTTAGGATCGGCCCCTATAATTCACCCCTCCACTTT | CSVRIGPYNSPLHF
TRBD2 | TRBJ2-1 | TRBV11-2 | few | TGTGCCAGCAGCTTAGGGCTAGCGGGGGATCCTTACAATGAGCAGTTCTTC | CASSLGLAGDPYNEQFF
- | TRBJ1-5 | TRBV12-3/TRBV12-4 | - | TGTGCCAGCAGCCGTGACCCAACAAATCAGCCCCAGCATTTT | CASSRDPTNQPQHF
- | TRBJ2-1 | TRBV7-9 | - | TGTGCCAGCAGCTTAGATCGGACTAACTACAATGAGCAGTTCTTC | CASSLDRTNYNEQFF
- | TRBJ1-5 | TRBV19 | - | TGTGCCAGTAGTATAGAGCGGGGGCTTGGCAATCAGCCCCAGCATTTT | CASSIERGLGNQPQHF
- | TRBJ1-5 | TRBV6-1 | few | TGTGCCAGCAGTGTGCGCCAGGGCAGTCAGCCCCAGCATTTT | CASSVRQGSQPQHF
- | TRBJ1-6 | TRBV28 | many | TGTGCCAGCACCACCCTGGGATCACCCCTCCACTTT | CASTTLGSPLHF
TRBD2 | TRBJ2-7 | TRBV2 | many | TGTGCCAGCAGACTAGCGGGGGGTGTCTACGAGCAGTACTTC | CASRLAGGVYEQYF
- | TRBJ1-1 | TRBV10-3 | many | TGTGCCATCAGTGGGGTAGGGAGGAGCGCTGAAGCTTTCTTT | CAISGVGRSAEAFF
TRBD1 | TRBJ1-5 | TRBV30 | - | TGTGCCTGGAGTGTAGGACAGGGTAGTCAGCCCCAGCATTTT | CAWSVGQGSQPQHF
- | TRBJ1-1 | TRBV19 | many | TGTGCCAGTAGTGTACAGGGCGCCGCTGAAGCTTTCTTT | CASSVQGAAEAFF
TRBD1 | TRBJ1-5 | TRBV10-3 | few | TGTGCCATCAGTGACCCCGACAGGGGAGGGTGGCAGCCCCAGCATTTT | CAISDPDRGGWQPQHF
- | TRBJ1-1 | TRBV30 | many | TGTGCCTGGAGTGTTAGGACGGGAGCTTTCTTT | CAWSVRTGAFF
TRBD1 | TRBJ1-6 | TRBV15 | many | TGTGCCACCAGCAGAGAGGACAGGGGGCTGGGTTACTATAATTCACCCCTCCACTTT | CATSREDRGLGYYNSPLHF
- | TRBJ1-5 | TRBV9 | - | TGTGCCAGCAGCGTACCGGGACCGGGCAATCAGCCCCAGCATTTT | CASSVPGPGNQPQHF
- | TRBJ2-2 | TRBV20-1 | many | TGCAGTGTCACACTTACGGGAGACAGTTCTGGGGAGCTGTTTTTT | CSVTLTGDSSGELFF
- | TRBJ1-2 | TRBV4-1 | - | TGCGCCAGCAGCCAAGCTAACAGGTATCCCTATGGCTACACCTTC | CASSQANRYPYGYTF
TRBD1 | TRBJ2-1 | TRBV7-8 | many | TGTGCCAGCAGCCCCTGGGGCCGGGACAGGACCTACAATGAGCAGTTCTTC | CASSPWGRDRTYNEQFF